The TCR beta chain described here comes from a study of blood T cell repertoires in COVID-19. TCRdb keeps only in-frame clones here, not all; method: immunoSEQ multiplex PCR. The sample carries 250,000 to 300,000 clones, around 83% recorded once. The source material was PBMCs or T cells enriched from blood (not recorded which). The clonotype comes from a man in his forties who had been exposed to COVID-19.

The CDR3 protein is CASSIDGQKNQPQHF. The CDR3, as DNA: TGCGCCAGCAGCATAGACGGACAGAAAAATCAGCCCCAGCATTTT. The J gene is TRBJ1-5, the V gene TRBV5-1; D is possibly TRBD1 (6 bases). The V end lost 4 bases, the J end lost 4 bases, and 15 bases lay between the germline ends. The germline CDR1 and CDR2 sequences are SGHRS and YFSETQ. This CDR3 is built from 15 residues.